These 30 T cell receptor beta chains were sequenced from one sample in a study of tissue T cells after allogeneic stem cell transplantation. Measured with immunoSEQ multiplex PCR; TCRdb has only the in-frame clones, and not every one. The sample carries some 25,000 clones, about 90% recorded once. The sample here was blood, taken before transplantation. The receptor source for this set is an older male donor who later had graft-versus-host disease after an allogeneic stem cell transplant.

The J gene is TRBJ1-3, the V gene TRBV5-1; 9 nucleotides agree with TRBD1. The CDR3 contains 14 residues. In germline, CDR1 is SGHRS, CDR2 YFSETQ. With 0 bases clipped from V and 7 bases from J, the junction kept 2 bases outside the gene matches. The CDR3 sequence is CASSLEQGANTIYF. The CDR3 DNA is TGCGCCAGCAGCTTGGAACAGGGGGCCAACACCATATATTTT.

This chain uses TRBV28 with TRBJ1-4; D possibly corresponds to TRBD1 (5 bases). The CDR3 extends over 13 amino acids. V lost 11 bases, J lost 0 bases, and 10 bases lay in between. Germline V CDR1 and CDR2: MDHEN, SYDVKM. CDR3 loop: CAVGGATNEKLFF. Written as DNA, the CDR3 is TGTGCCGTTGGGGGTGCAACTAATGAAAAACTGTTTTTT. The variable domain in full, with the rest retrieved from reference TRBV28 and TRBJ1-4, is DVKVTQSSRYLVKRTGEKVFLECVQDMDHENMFWYRQDPGLGLRLIYFSYDVKMKEKGDIPEGYSVSREKKERFSLILESASTNQTSMYLCAVGGATNEKLFFGSGTQLSVL.

CDR3 loop: CASSSPYGTSGSVDTQYF. For the CDR3, the DNA is TGTGCCAGTAGTTCTCCGTATGGGACTAGCGGGAGCGTAGATACGCAGTATTTT. The V call is TRBV19, the J call TRBJ2-3; TRBD2 matches 14 bases. The CDR3 has 18 amino acids. The J segment lost 5 bases and the V segment lost 5 bases, leaving 12 bases of the junction unmatched. Germline CDR1 reads LNHDA; CDR2 reads SQIVND (reference sequence).

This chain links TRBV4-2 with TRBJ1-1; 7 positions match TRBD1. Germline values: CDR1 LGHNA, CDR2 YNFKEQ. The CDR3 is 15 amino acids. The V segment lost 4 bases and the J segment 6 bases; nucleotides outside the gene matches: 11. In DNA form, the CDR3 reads TGTGCCAGCAGCCCTAAAGAACAGGGGAGGGCTGAAGCTTTCTTT. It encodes CASSPKEQGRAEAFF.

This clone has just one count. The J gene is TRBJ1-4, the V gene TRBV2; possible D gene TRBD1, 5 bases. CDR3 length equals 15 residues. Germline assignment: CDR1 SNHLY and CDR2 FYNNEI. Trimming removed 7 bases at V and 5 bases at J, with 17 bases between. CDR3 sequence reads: CASMGGVGRNEKLFF. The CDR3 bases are TGTGCCAGCATGGGGGGGGTTGGCCGCAATGAAAAACTGTTTTTT.

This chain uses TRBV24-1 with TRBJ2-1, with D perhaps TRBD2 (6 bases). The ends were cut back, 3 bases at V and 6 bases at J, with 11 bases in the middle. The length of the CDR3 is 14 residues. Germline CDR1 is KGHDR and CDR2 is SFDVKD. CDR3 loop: CATSDILEGNEQFF. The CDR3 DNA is TGTGCCACCAGTGATATCCTGGAGGGCAATGAGCAGTTCTTC.

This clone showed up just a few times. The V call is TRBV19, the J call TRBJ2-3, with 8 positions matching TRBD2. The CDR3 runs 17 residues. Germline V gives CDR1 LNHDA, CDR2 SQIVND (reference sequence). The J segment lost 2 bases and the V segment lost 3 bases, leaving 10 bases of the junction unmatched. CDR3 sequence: CASSMFGAGATTDTQYF. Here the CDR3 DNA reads TGTGCCAGTAGTATGTTCGGAGCGGGGGCTACCACAGATACGCAGTATTTT.

CDR3 region: CASSPGAVRGNTIYF. In DNA form, the CDR3 reads TGTGCCAGCAGCCCGGGGGCAGTGAGGGGAAACACCATATATTTT. The chain links TRBV14 to TRBJ1-3, with D maybe TRBD1 (6 bases). V was cut by 4 bases and J by 4 bases, with 14 bases left in between. Germline assignment: CDR1 SGHDN and CDR2 FVKESK. The CDR3 has 15 residues.

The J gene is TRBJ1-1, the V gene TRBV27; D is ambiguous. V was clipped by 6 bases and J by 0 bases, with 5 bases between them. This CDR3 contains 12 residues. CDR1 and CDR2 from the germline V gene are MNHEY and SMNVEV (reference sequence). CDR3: CASRTVNTEAFF. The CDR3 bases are TGTGCCAGCAGGACGGTGAACACTGAAGCTTTCTTT.

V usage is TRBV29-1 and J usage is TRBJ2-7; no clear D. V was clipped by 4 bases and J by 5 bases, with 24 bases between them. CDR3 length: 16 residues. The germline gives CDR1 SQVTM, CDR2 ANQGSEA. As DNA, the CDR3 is TGCAGCGTTGGTAAAGGTCCCCAGCGAAGGGATCACGAGCAGTACTTC. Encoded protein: CSVGKGPQRRDHEQYF.

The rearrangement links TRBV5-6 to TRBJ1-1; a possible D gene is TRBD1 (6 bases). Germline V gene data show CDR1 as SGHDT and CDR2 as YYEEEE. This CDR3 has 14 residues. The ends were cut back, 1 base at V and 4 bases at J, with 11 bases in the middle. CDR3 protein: CASSLTLGGTEAFF. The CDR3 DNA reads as TGTGCCAGCAGCTTGACGTTAGGGGGCACTGAAGCTTTCTTT.

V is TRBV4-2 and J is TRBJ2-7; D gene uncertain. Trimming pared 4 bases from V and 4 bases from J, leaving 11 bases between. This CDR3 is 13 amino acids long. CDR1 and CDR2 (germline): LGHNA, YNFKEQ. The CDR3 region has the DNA TGTGCCAGCAGCCGCCCGGGCACGTACGAGCAGTACTTC. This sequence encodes CASSRPGTYEQYF.

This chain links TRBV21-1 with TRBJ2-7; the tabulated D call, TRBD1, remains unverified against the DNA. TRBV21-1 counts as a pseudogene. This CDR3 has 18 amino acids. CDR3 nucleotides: TGTGCCAGCAGCACGCGACGATTTCGGGACAGGGGCTCCTACGAGCAGTACTTC. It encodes CASSTRRFRDRGSYEQYF.

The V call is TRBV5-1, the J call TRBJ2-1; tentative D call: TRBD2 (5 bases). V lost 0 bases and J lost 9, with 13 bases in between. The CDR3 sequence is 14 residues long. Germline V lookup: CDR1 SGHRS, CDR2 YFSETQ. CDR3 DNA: TGCGCCAGCAGCTTGGGACCCTCCACTAGTGAGCAGTTCTTC. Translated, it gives CASSLGPSTSEQFF.

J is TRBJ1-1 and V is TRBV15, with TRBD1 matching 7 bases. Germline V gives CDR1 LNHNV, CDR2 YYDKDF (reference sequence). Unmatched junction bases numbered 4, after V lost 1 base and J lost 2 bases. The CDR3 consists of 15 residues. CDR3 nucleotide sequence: TGTGCCACCAGCAGAGGCGGGACAGTCAACACTGAAGCTTTCTTT. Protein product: CATSRGGTVNTEAFF.

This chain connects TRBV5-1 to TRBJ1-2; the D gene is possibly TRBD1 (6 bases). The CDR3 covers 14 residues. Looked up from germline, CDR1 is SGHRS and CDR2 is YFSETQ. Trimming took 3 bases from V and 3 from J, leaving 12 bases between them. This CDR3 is CASSSQGFDYGYTF. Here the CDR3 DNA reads TGCGCCAGCAGCTCTCAGGGGTTCGACTATGGCTACACCTTC.

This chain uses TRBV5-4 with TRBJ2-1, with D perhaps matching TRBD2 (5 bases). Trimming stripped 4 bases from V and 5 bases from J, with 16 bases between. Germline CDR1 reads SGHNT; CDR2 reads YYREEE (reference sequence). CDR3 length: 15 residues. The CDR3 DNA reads TGTGCCAGCAGCATGGCGGGTATTATCCACAATGAGCAGTTCTTC. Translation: CASSMAGIIHNEQFF.

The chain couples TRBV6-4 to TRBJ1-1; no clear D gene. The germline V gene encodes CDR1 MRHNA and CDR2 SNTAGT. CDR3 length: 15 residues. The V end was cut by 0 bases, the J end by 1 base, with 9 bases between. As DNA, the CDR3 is TGTGCCAGCAGTGACTCATGGCAGACGAACACTGAAGCTTTCTTT. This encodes CASSDSWQTNTEAFF.

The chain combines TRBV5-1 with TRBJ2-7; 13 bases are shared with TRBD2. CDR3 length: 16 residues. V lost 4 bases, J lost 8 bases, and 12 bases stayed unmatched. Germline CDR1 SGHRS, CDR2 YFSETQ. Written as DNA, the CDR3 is TGCGCCAGCAGCAACCGACTAGCGGGGGGCCCAGGACAGCAGTACTTC. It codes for CASSNRLAGGPGQQYF.

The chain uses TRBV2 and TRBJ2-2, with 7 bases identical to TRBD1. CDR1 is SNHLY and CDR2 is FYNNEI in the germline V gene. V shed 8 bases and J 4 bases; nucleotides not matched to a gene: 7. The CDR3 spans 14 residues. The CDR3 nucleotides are TGTGCCAGCGCTACCGACAGGGTCACCGGGGAGCTGTTTTTT. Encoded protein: CASATDRVTGELFF.

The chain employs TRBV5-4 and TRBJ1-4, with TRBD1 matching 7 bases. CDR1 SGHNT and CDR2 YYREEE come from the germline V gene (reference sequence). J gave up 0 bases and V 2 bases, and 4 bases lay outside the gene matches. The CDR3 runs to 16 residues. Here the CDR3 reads CASSFHRGSTNEKLFF. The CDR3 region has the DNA TGTGCCAGCAGCTTTCACAGGGGCTCAACTAATGAAAAACTGTTTTTT.

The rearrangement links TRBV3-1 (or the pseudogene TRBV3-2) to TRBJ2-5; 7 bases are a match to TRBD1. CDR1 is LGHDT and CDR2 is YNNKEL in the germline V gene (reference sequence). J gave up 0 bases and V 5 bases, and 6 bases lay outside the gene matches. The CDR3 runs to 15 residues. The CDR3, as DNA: TGTGCCAGCAGCTACGGGACAGCGTACCAAGAGACCCAGTACTTC. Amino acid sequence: CASSYGTAYQETQYF.

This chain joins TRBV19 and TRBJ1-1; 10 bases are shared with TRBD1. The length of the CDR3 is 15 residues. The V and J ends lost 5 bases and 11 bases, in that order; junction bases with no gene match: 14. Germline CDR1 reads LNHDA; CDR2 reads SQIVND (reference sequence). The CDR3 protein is CASSAPFGDRGLAFF. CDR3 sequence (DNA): TGTGCCAGTAGTGCTCCTTTCGGGGACAGGGGTTTGGCTTTCTTT. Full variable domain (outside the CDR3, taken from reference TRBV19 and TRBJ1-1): DGGITQSPKYLFRKEGQNVTLSCEQNLNHDAMYWYRQDPGQGLRLIYYSQIVNDFQKGDIAEGYSVSREKKESFPLTVTSAQKNPTAFYLCASSAPFGDRGLAFFGQGTRLTVV.

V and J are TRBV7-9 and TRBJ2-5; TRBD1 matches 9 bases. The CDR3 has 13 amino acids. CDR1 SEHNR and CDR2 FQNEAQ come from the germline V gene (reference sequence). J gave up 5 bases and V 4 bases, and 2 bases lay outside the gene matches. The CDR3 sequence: CASSSGTGETQYF. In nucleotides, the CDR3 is TGTGCCAGCAGCTCCGGGACAGGGGAGACCCAGTACTTC.

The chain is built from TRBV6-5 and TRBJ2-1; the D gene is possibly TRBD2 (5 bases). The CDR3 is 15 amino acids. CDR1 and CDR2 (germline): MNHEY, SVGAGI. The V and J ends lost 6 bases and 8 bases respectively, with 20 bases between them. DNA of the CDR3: TGTGCCAGCAGACCCGACTATTCGAGCATCGATGAGCAGTTCTTC. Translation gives CASRPDYSSIDEQFF.

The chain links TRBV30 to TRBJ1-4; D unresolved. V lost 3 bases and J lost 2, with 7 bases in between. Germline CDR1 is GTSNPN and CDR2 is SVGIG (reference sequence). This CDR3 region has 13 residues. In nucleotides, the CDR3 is TGTGCCTGGAGAGAGGGTACTAATGAAAAACTGTTTTTT. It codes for CAWREGTNEKLFF.

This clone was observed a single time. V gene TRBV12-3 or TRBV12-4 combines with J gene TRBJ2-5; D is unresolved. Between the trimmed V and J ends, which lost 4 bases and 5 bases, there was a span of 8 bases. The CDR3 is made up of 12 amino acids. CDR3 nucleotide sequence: TGTGCCAGCAGTTATAGCTGGGAGACCCAGTACTTC. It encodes CASSYSWETQYF.

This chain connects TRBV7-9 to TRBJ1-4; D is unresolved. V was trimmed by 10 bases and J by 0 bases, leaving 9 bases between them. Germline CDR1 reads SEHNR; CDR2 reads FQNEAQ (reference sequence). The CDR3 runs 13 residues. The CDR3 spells CATVGTTNEKLFF. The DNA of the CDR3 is TGTGCCACCGTAGGAACAACTAATGAAAAACTGTTTTTT.

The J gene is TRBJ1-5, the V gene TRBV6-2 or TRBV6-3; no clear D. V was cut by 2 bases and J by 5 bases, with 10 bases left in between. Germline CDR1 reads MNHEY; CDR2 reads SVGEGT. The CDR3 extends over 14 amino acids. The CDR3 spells CASSYRSGYQPQHF. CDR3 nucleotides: TGTGCCAGCAGTTACCGCAGCGGGTATCAGCCCCAGCATTTT.

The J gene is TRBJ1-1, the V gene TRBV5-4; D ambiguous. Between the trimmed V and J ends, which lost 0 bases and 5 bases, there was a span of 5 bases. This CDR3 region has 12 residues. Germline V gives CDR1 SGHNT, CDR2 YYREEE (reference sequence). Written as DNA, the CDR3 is TGTGCCAGCAGCTTGGACGGTACTGAAGCTTTCTTT. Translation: CASSLDGTEAFF.